These 5 T cell receptor beta chains originate from one sample sequenced in a study of T cell repertoires in cytomegalovirus infection. No antigens are known for them. TCRdb passed the reads through MiXCR, listing each CDR3 protein once. The data hold roughly 78,000 distinct CDR3 sequences, with around 42% observed a single time. Sequences were derived from CD8+ T cells from cultured PBMCs, sampled from culture after CMV antigen stimulation. These receptors originate from a human donor in good health (CMV status not recorded). Some clones in this sample may be carry-over from other donors' samples.

This clonotype was seen only a few times. V gene TRBV7-2 combines with J gene TRBJ1-3; no reliable D call. CDR3 length: 15 amino acids. Germline V gene lookup returns CDR1 SGHTA and CDR2 FQGNSA. The ends were cut back, 1 base at V and 2 bases at J, with 9 bases in the middle. This CDR3 is CASSLGATTGNTIYF. The DNA of the CDR3 is TGTGCCAGCAGCTTAGGGGCAACTACTGGAAACACCATATATTTT.

The rearrangement uses TRBV6-6 and TRBJ1-2; D gene unclear. The V end was cut by 2 bases, the J end by 0 bases, with 10 bases between. This CDR3 has 15 amino acids. Germline loops: CDR1 MNHNY, CDR2 SVGAGI (reference sequence). CDR3 amino acids: CASSYATGTNYGYTF. The CDR3 DNA reads TGTGCCAGCAGTTACGCGACCGGAACTAACTATGGCTACACCTTC.

This clonotype occurred a few times. This chain links TRBV6-6 with TRBJ2-7, with TRBD2 as a possible D gene (7 bases). This CDR3 spans 16 amino acids. Germline CDR1 reads MNHNY; CDR2 reads SVGAGI (reference sequence). V lost 5 bases to trimming and J lost 0 bases, with 17 bases between them. CDR3 residues: CASSPFGGHSSYEQYF. The CDR3 coding sequence is TGTGCCAGCAGTCCATTCGGGGGGCACAGCTCCTACGAGCAGTACTTC.

Concerning this clonotype itself: Lacking the conserved final phenylalanine or tryptophan, this CDR3 likely reflects a read error. The CDR3 here is CASSLEGDRKAFL. The CDR3 nucleotides read TGCGCCAGCAGCTTGGAAGGGGACAGGAAAGCTTTCCTT. V gene TRBV5-1 combines with J gene TRBJ1-1, with 8 bases lining up with TRBD1. Germline CDR1 is SGHRS and CDR2 is YFSETQ. The CDR3 runs to 13 residues. The junction had 4 bases not matched to a gene; V was cut back by 0 bases and J by 9 bases.

The rearrangement uses TRBV5-6 and TRBJ2-1; D uncertain. Germline values: CDR1 SGHDT, CDR2 YYEEEE. This CDR3 is built from 12 residues. Between the trimmed V and J ends, which lost 1 base and 8 bases, there was a span of 7 bases. The CDR3 spells CASSLWVHEQFF. CDR3 nucleotide sequence: TGTGCCAGCAGCTTGTGGGTGCATGAGCAGTTCTTC.